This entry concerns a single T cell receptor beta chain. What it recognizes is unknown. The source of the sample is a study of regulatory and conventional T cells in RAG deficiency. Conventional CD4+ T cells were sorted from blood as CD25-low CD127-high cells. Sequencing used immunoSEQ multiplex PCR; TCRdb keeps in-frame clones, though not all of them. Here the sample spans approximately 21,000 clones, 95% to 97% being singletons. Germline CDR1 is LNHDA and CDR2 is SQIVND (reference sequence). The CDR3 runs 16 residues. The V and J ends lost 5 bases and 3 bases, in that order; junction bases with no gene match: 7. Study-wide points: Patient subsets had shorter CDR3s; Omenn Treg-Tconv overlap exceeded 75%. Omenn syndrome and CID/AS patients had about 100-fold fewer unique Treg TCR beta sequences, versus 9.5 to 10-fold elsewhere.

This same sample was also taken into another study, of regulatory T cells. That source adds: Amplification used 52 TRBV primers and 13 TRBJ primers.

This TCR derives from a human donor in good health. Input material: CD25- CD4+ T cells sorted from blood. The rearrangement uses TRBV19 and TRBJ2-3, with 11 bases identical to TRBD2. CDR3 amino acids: CASSASSGGSTDTQYF. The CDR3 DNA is TGTGCCAGTAGTGCCTCTAGCGGGGGGTCTACAGATACGCAGTATTTT.